This note documents a single TCR beta chain sequence. Its specificity is unknown. Here immunoSEQ multiplex PCR was the method, and the copy in TCRdb shows in-frame clones only, minus some. The table includes 50,000 to 65,000 clones, about 65% detected once. This record comes from a study of a mutant IDH1 vaccine in newly diagnosed glioma. Looking at the study overall: With temozolomide cycles, or 4-6 weeks after radiotherapy alone, vaccination was started.

The time point: week 47, end of study. Each dose of the vaccine consisted of 300 ug of mutant IDH1 20-mer peptide, with topical imiquimod. The receptor comes from a man aged 35-49 years with glioma. Some clones in this sample may be carry-over from other donors' samples. The sample here was peripheral blood mononuclear cells (PBMCs), taken from a glioma patient whose treatment included an IDH1 peptide vaccine.

Written as DNA, the CDR3 is TGCGCCAGCAGCCAAGCTCCGACAGACGGAAACACCATATATTTT. This gives the protein CASSQAPTDGNTIYF. V gene TRBV4-1 combines with J gene TRBJ1-3; possibly TRBD1 for D (5 bases). The CDR3 is 15 amino acids. V was cut by 1 base and J by 4 bases, with 11 bases left in between. CDR1 and CDR2 from the germline V gene are MGHRA and YSYEKL.